The rows below give T cell receptor beta chains drawn from one sample of a study of beta chain features in type 1 diabetes. Profiled with immunoSEQ multiplex PCR; TCRdb holds only in-frame clones, not every one. Seen here are under 800,000 clones, roughly 15% observed once, and the top ten hold under 0.095%. The specimen was naive CD4+ T cells from blood. These receptors were obtained from a young man in good health. CDR3s include the opening cysteine and the closing phenylalanine or tryptophan. The D gene is left open where the match is weak. Not all rows give a size; the values are once, few, many and, for expanded clones, a class.

J: TRBJ1-2
D: NA
size: NA
V: TRBV7-9
DNA: TGTGCCAGCAGCCTACTCCTTTGGGAGGGGTATGGCTACACCTTC
CDR3: CASSLLLWEGYGYTF

J: TRBJ2-3
D: TRBD1
size: few
V: TRBV5-4
DNA: TGTGCCAGCAGTTCACTGACAGGGCATAGCACAGATACGCAGTATTTT
CDR3: CASSSLTGHSTDTQYF

J: TRBJ1-5
D: NA
size: NA
V: TRBV4-1
DNA: TGCGCCAGCAGAAACGAACCAGGATCAAGCAATCAGCCCCAGCATTTT
CDR3: CASRNEPGSSNQPQHF

J: TRBJ1-1
D: TRBD1
size: NA
V: TRBV4-3
DNA: TGCGCCAGCAGCCATTCCAGGGGGTACACTGAAGCTTTCTTT
CDR3: CASSHSRGYTEAFF

J: TRBJ1-6
D: NA
size: few
V: TRBV30
DNA: TGTGCCTGGAGTCCCAGCGGGAGCTCCTATAATTCACCCCTCCACTTT
CDR3: CAWSPSGSSYNSPLHF

J: TRBJ2-2
D: TRBD1
size: NA
V: TRBV7-3
DNA: TGTGCCAGCAGCCTAAACCGGGACAGGGGATTAACCGGGGAGCTGTTTTTT
CDR3: CASSLNRDRGLTGELFF

J: TRBJ2-7
D: TRBD1
size: NA
V: TRBV27
DNA: TGTGCCAGCAGTCGGCCGGGACAGGGCAAAAGGGAGCAGTACTTC
CDR3: CASSRPGQGKREQYF

J: TRBJ1-1
D: NA
size: NA
V: TRBV7-2
DNA: TGTGCCAGCAGCTCCCCGAGTGGGGGAAGCACTGAAGCTTTCTTT
CDR3: CASSSPSGGSTEAFF

J: TRBJ2-5
D: NA
size: NA
V: TRBV7-2
DNA: TGTGACAGCAGGACGGAACCCGCAGGAGAGACCCAGTACTTC
CDR3: CDSRTEPAGETQYF

J: TRBJ2-5
D: NA
size: few
V: TRBV10-3
DNA: TGTGCCATCAGAGTGGGGTCTCAAGAGACCCAGTACTTC
CDR3: CAIRVGSQETQYF

J: TRBJ2-7
D: TRBD2
size: NA
V: TRBV18
DNA: TGTGCCAGCTCACCCTACGGGCGGGAGATACACGAGCAGTACTTC
CDR3: CASSPYGREIHEQYF

J: TRBJ2-1
D: NA
size: few
V: TRBV10-3
DNA: TGTGCCATCAAAGGGCCGGGCAATGAGCAGTTCTTC
CDR3: CAIKGPGNEQFF

J: TRBJ1-4
D: NA
size: NA
V: TRBV15
DNA: TGTGCCACCAGCAGATTAGACGGAGAAAAACTGTTTTTT
CDR3: CATSRLDGEKLFF

J: TRBJ2-1
D: NA
size: few
V: TRBV13
DNA: TGTGCCAGCAGCTTTCGGGGGTTGGTAAGCTCCTACAATGAGCAGTTCTTC
CDR3: CASSFRGLVSSYNEQFF

J: TRBJ2-6
D: TRBD2
size: few
V: TRBV5-1
DNA: TGCGCCAGCAGCTTATTGCCTAGCGGGAGTTCCGGGGCCAACGTCCTGACTTTC
CDR3: CASSLLPSGSSGANVLTF

J: TRBJ1-2
D: NA
size: NA
V: TRBV7-2
DNA: TGTGCCAGCAGCTCTGGGCTAGTCAACTATGGCTACACCTTC
CDR3: CASSSGLVNYGYTF

J: TRBJ1-5
D: NA
size: NA
V: TRBV4-3
DNA: TGCGCCAGCAGCCAAGATAAGGGCTGGGGGCCCGCGGGCTGGAGCAATCAGCCCCAGCATTTT
CDR3: CASSQDKGWGPAGWSNQPQHF

J: TRBJ2-3
D: NA
size: NA
V: TRBV9
DNA: TGTGCCAGCAGCGTAGCTCGCGACGGTGATACGCAGTATTTT
CDR3: CASSVARDGDTQYF

J: TRBJ2-1
D: NA
size: NA
V: TRBV9
DNA: TGTGCCAGCAGCGTAGCCGGGACTTCGAATACCTACAATGAGCAGTTCTTC
CDR3: CASSVAGTSNTYNEQFF

J: TRBJ1-5
D: TRBD1
size: NA
V: TRBV10-3
DNA: TGTGCCATCAGTGCCGGTAGGACAGGGAGGGATCAGCCCCAGCATTTT
CDR3: CAISAGRTGRDQPQHF

J: TRBJ2-5
D: NA
size: few
V: TRBV19
DNA: TGTGCCAGTAGACCACAGGGTCAAGAGACCCAGTACTTC
CDR3: CASRPQGQETQYF

J: TRBJ2-1
D: NA
size: few
V: TRBV7-2
DNA: TGTGCCAGCAGCCCCGGTGCGGGAACTTACAATGAGCAGTTCTTC
CDR3: CASSPGAGTYNEQFF

J: TRBJ1-5
D: NA
size: few
V: TRBV28
DNA: TGTGCCAGCAGGCTGCGGGGCAATCAGCCCCAGCATTTT
CDR3: CASRLRGNQPQHF

J: TRBJ2-1
D: NA
size: few
V: TRBV4-3
DNA: TGCGCCAGCAGCCAAGATAACGGGCAGGGAAGGGGCAATGAGCAGTTCTTC
CDR3: CASSQDNGQGRGNEQFF

J: TRBJ2-7
D: NA
size: NA
V: TRBV5-1
DNA: TGCGCCAGCAGCTTGGTTTACAGCGCAGCCGAGCAGTACTTC
CDR3: CASSLVYSAAEQYF

J: TRBJ2-7
D: TRBD2
size: NA
V: TRBV4-1
DNA: TGCGCCAGCAGCCAGGGTGGCGGGACTAGCGGGACCCACGAGCAGTACTTC
CDR3: CASSQGGGTSGTHEQYF

J: TRBJ1-5
D: NA
size: NA
V: TRBV7-2
DNA: TGTGCCAGCAGCTTGGACAGCAACAATCAGCCCCAGCATTTT
CDR3: CASSLDSNNQPQHF

J: TRBJ1-6
D: TRBD1
size: NA
V: TRBV7-2
DNA: TGTGCCAGCAGCTTAGCTACAGGGGTGAATTCACCCCTCCACTTT
CDR3: CASSLATGVNSPLHF

J: TRBJ2-1
D: NA
size: NA
V: TRBV4-2
DNA: TGTGCCAGCAGCCAAGGATGGCGGGATTACAATGAGCAGTTCTTC
CDR3: CASSQGWRDYNEQFF

J: TRBJ2-7
D: TRBD1
size: NA
V: TRBV14
DNA: TGTGCCAGCAGCCAAGATCGGACAGGGATCTACGAGCAGTACTTC
CDR3: CASSQDRTGIYEQYF

J: TRBJ1-5
D: NA
size: NA
V: TRBV29-1
DNA: TGCAGCGTTGGAGGGAGGGAAGGACAGCCCCAGCATTTT
CDR3: CSVGGREGQPQHF

J: TRBJ1-1
D: NA
size: few
V: TRBV20-1
DNA: TGCAGTGCAAAGATGAACACTGAAGCTTTCTTT
CDR3: CSAKMNTEAFF

J: TRBJ2-7
D: NA
size: few
V: TRBV23-1
DNA: TGCGCCAGCAGTCAGCGCAACCGGGACCGGAGCTCCTACGAGCAGTACTTC
CDR3: CASSQRNRDRSSYEQYF

J: TRBJ2-3
D: TRBD2
size: few
V: TRBV7-2
DNA: TGTGCCAGCAGCACTCGACTAGCGGACACAGATACGCAGTATTTT
CDR3: CASSTRLADTDTQYF

J: TRBJ2-7
D: TRBD2
size: NA
V: TRBV4-2
DNA: TGTGCCAGCAGCCAAGTCGCGGGGGCCTACGAGCAGTACTTC
CDR3: CASSQVAGAYEQYF

J: TRBJ1-1
D: NA
size: few
V: TRBV7-2
DNA: TGTGCCAGCAGATTGTACACTGAAGCTTTCTTT
CDR3: CASRLYTEAFF

J: TRBJ1-2
D: NA
size: NA
V: TRBV10-3
DNA: TGTGCCATCAGTGAGTCCGGGCAGAGCTATGGCTACACCTTC
CDR3: CAISESGQSYGYTF

J: TRBJ2-7
D: TRBD2
size: few
V: TRBV11-2
DNA: TGTGCCAGCAGCTTAGATGGCGGGAGTCACGAGCAGTACTTC
CDR3: CASSLDGGSHEQYF

J: TRBJ2-5
D: TRBD2
size: few
V: TRBV12-5
DNA: TGTGCTAGTGGTTTAGCGACTAGCGCCTACCAAGAGACCCAGTACTTC
CDR3: CASGLATSAYQETQYF

J: TRBJ2-1
D: NA
size: NA
V: TRBV7-9
DNA: TGTGCCAGCAGCTTAGATCGTTTCCTAGCGCGGTTGAATGAGCAGTTCTTC
CDR3: CASSLDRFLARLNEQFF

J: TRBJ1-2
D: NA
size: NA
V: TRBV9
DNA: TGTGCCAGCAGCGTAGGGGGAAAGGACTATGGCTACACCTTC
CDR3: CASSVGGKDYGYTF

J: TRBJ1-2
D: TRBD1
size: NA
V: TRBV19
DNA: TGTGCCAGTAGTTGGTCCCTCCGGGACAGCCTGTATGGCTACACCTTC
CDR3: CASSWSLRDSLYGYTF

J: TRBJ2-7
D: TRBD1
size: few
V: TRBV7-2
DNA: TGTGCCAGCAGTTTGATCGGGACAGGCCCCTACGAGCAGTACTTC
CDR3: CASSLIGTGPYEQYF

J: TRBJ1-5
D: NA
size: NA
V: TRBV9
DNA: TGTGCCAGCACCAGTACAGAAGCCGCTTCAATCAGCAATCAGCCCCAGCATTTT
CDR3: CASTSTEAASISNQPQHF

J: TRBJ1-2
D: NA
size: NA
V: TRBV4-3
DNA: TGCGCCAGCAGCCAAGATAGTAGCATCAGCCTCTATGGCTACACCTTC
CDR3: CASSQDSSISLYGYTF

J: TRBJ2-1
D: TRBD2
size: NA
V: TRBV30
DNA: TGTGCCTGGAGGGGCCGGGGGGCCTACAATGAGCAGTTCTTC
CDR3: CAWRGRGAYNEQFF

J: TRBJ2-7
D: NA
size: few
V: TRBV15
DNA: TGTGCCACCAGCAGAGACAGGGGAGATTACGAGCAGTACTTC
CDR3: CATSRDRGDYEQYF

J: TRBJ2-2
D: TRBD2
size: few
V: TRBV29-1
DNA: TGCAGCGTTGCCCGCGGGGGCGGGGAGCTGTTTTTT
CDR3: CSVARGGGELFF

J: TRBJ2-5
D: NA
size: few
V: TRBV18
DNA: TGTGCCAGCTCACTCGGGAGTCCTGGAGAGACCCAGTACTTC
CDR3: CASSLGSPGETQYF

J: TRBJ2-7
D: NA
size: NA
V: TRBV2
DNA: TGTGCCAGCAGGCCCGACCAGGTCTACGAGCAGTACTTC
CDR3: CASRPDQVYEQYF

J: TRBJ1-2
D: TRBD1
size: NA
V: TRBV25-1
DNA: TGTGCCAGCGGCGGACAGGGCAACTATGGCTACACCTTC
CDR3: CASGGQGNYGYTF

J: TRBJ2-2
D: TRBD1
size: once
V: TRBV27
DNA: TGTGCCAGCGGGGACAGGGTGGGGTTCGCGAACACCGGGGAGCTGTTTTTT
CDR3: CASGDRVGFANTGELFF

J: TRBJ1-5
D: NA
size: NA
V: TRBV15
DNA: TGTGCCACCAGCAGACCAAGGACAGACAGCAATCAGCCCCAGCATTTT
CDR3: CATSRPRTDSNQPQHF